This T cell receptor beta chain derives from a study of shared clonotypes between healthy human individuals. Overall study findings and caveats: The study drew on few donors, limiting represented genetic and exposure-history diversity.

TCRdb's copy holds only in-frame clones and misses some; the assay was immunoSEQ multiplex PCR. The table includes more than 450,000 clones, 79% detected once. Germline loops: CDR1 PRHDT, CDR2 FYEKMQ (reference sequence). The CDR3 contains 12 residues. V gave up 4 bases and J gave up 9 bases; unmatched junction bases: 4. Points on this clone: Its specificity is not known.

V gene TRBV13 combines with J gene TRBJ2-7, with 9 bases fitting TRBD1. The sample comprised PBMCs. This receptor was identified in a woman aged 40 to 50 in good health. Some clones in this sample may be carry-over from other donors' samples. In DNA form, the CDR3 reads TGTGCCAGCAGCTCGGACAGGGGAGGGCAGTACTTC. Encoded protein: CASSSDRGGQYF.